This T cell receptor (beta chain) was recovered during a study of graft-versus-host responses after intestinal transplantation. Study-level background: Recipients underwent multivisceral, liver-intestinal, or isolated intestinal transplants. Every recipient underwent anti-thymocyte globulin induction, then tacrolimus and steroids for about three years.

The CDR3 is 16 residues long. V lost 0 bases and J lost 2; bases outside the gene matches: 8. CDR1 and CDR2 from the germline V gene are SGHDT and YYEEEE. Sequencing used immunoSEQ multiplex PCR; TCRdb keeps in-frame clones, though not all of them. The sample shows more than 65,000 clones, roughly nine tenths of them seen only once. This clone has just a few counts. What it binds is not known. Study-wide findings and caveats: There were GvH clones found in recipient marrow, and some of them appeared first in ileum or blood. Graft-donor T cell macrochimerism coincided with high graft-versus-host to host-versus-graft clonal ratios in allografts.

This TCR was recovered from a human donor who received an intestinal transplant. The genes are TRBV5-6 and TRBJ2-7; TRBD1 agrees at 7 bases. The sample consisted of unstimulated CD4+ T cells sorted from spleen or lymph node cells, taken before intestinal transplant. As DNA, the CDR3 is TGTGCCAGCAGCTTGGGTTACGGACAGGCCACCTACGAGCAGTACTTC. Its translation is CASSLGYGQATYEQYF.